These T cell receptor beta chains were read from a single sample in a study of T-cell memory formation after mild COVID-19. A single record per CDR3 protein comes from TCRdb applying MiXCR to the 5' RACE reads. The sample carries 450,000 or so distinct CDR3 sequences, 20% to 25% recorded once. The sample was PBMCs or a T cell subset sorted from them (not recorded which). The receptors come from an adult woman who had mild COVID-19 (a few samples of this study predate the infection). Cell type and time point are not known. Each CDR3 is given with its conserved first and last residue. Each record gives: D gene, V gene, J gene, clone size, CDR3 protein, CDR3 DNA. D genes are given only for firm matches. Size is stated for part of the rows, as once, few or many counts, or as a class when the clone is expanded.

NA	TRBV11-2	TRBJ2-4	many	CASSLESKNIQYF	TGTGCCAGCAGCTTGGAGAGCAAAAACATTCAGTACTTC
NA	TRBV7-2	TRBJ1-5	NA	CASSPGIYQPQHF	TGTGCCAGCAGCCCAGGGATTTATCAGCCCCAGCATTTT
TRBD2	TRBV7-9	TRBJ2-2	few	CASSGQGLAGANTGELFF	TGTGCCAGCAGCGGGCAGGGACTAGCGGGAGCGAACACCGGGGAGCTGTTTTTT
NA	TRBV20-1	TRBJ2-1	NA	CSASSSGPNEQFF	TGCAGTGCTAGCTCCAGCGGGCCCAATGAGCAGTTCTTC
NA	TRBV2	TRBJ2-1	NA	CASSEARTDEQFF	TGTGCCAGCAGTGAAGCAAGGACTGATGAGCAGTTCTTC
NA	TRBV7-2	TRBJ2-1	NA	CASSSLGINEQFF	TGTGCCAGCAGCTCTCTGGGGATAAATGAGCAGTTCTTC
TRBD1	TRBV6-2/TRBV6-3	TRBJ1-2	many	CASSRQGADYGYTF	TGTGCCAGCTCCCGACAGGGGGCGGACTATGGCTACACCTTC
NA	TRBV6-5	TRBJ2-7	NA	CASSRTWGTEQYF	TGTGCCAGCAGTCGGACTTGGGGGACCGAGCAGTACTTC
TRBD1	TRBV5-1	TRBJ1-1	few	CASSLQGTIHPNAEAFF	TGCGCCAGCAGCTTACAGGGGACGATCCACCCCAACGCTGAAGCTTTCTTT
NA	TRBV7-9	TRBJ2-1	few	CASSLGGSGEQFF	TGTGCCAGCAGCTTAGGGGGATCTGGAGAGCAGTTCTTC
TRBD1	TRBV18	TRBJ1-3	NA	CASSPLDRGSGNTIYF	TGTGCCAGCTCACCACTGGACAGGGGCTCTGGAAACACCATATATTTT
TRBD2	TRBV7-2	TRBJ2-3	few	CASSQGLAGRGNTQYF	TGTGCCAGCAGCCAGGGACTAGCGGGGAGGGGGAATACGCAGTATTTT
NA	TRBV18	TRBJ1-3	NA	CASSPNSSGNTIYF	TGTGCCAGCTCACCAAACAGTTCTGGAAACACCATATATTTT
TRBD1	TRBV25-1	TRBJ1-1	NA	CASSPTGAFMNTEAFF	TGTGCCAGCAGTCCGACAGGGGCCTTCATGAACACTGAAGCTTTCTTT
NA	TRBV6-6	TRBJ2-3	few	CASTPLTPSTDTQYF	TGTGCCAGCACTCCATTGACCCCTAGCACAGATACGCAGTATTTT
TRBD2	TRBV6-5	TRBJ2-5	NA	CASSPSGGAYETQYF	TGTGCCAGCAGTCCTAGCGGGGGGGCCTACGAGACCCAGTACTTC
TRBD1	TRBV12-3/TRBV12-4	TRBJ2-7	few	CASSRRGLSDYEQYF	TGTGCCAGCAGTCGCAGGGGGCTCTCTGACTACGAGCAGTACTTC
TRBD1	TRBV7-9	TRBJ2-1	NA	CASSGGQGENNEQFF	TGTGCCAGCAGCGGGGGACAGGGAGAGAACAATGAGCAGTTCTTC
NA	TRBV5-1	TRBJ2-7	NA	CASSLRSGSLYEQYF	TGCGCCAGCAGCTTGCGTTCCGGGAGTCTCTACGAGCAGTACTTC
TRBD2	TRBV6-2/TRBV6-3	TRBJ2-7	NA	CASSYSRGRTSYEQYF	TGTGCCAGCAGTTATAGTCGCGGGAGGACCTCCTACGAGCAGTACTTC
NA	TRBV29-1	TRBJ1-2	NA	CSVEPYLQGYTF	TGCAGCGTTGAACCTTACTTGCAGGGCTACACCTTC
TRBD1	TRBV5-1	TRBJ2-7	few	CASSAGQGGYEQYF	TGCGCCAGCAGCGCGGGACAGGGAGGCTACGAGCAGTACTTC
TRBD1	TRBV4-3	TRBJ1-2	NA	CASSQGYGDRAYGYTF	TGCGCCAGCAGCCAGGGTTATGGGGACAGAGCCTATGGCTACACCTTC
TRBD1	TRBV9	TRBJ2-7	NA	CASSVGTGGGYEQYF	TGTGCCAGCAGCGTAGGGACAGGGGGCGGCTACGAGCAGTACTTC
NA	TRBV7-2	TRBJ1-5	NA	CASSRTDRCNQPQHF	TGTGCCAGCAGCCGCACGGACAGATGCAATCAGCCCCAGCATTTT
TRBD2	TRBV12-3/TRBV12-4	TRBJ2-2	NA	CASSGTSGYGELFF	TGTGCCAGCAGTGGGACTAGCGGGTACGGGGAGCTGTTTTTT
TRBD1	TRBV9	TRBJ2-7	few	CASSGTGSSSEQYF	TGTGCCAGCAGCGGGACAGGGTCTAGTAGCGAGCAGTACTTC
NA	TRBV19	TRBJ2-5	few	CASSSRGAQETQYF	TGTGCCAGTAGTTCCAGGGGCGCACAAGAGACCCAGTACTTC
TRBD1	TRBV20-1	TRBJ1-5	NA	CSARSRGTANQPQHF	TGCAGTGCTAGATCCAGGGGGACCGCTAATCAGCCCCAGCATTTT
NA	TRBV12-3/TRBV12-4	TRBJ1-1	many	CASSPLGGANTEAFF	TGTGCCAGCAGCCCCTTGGGGGGGGCGAACACTGAAGCTTTCTTT